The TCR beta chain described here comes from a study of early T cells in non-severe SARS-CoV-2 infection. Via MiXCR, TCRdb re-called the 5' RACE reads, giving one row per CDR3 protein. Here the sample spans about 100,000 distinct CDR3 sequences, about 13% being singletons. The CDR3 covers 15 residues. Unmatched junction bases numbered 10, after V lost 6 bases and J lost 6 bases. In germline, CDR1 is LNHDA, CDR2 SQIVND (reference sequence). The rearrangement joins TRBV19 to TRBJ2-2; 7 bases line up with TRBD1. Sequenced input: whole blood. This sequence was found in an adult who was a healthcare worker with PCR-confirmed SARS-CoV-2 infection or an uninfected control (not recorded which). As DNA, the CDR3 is TGTGCCAGTAGACAGGGGTCCGGCGTAGCCGGGGAGCTGTTTTTT. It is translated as CASRQGSGVAGELFF.